The count of the clone carrying this T cell receptor beta chain is one. Its antigen remains unknown. The sample belongs to a study of cytomegalovirus exposure and HLA in healthy donors. General study results and limits: TCR beta chains numbering more than 150 were designated cytomegalovirus-associated. The TCR clusters that emerged in the first cohort tended, a later analysis found, to co-occur in the approximately 110 validation repertoires. CMV antigen specificity was confirmed in vitro for a few CMV-associated chains.

V dropped 0 bases and J dropped 5; count of bases not matched to a gene: 9. This CDR3 has 16 residues. The germline V gene has CDR1 SNHLY and CDR2 FYNNEI. The method was immunoSEQ multiplex PCR; TCRdb's version includes in-frame clones alone and lacks a portion of them. The sample gives 150,000 to 200,000 clones, 85% of which show up once; more than 15% is in the top ten. Input material: PBMCs. The TCR sequence derives from a man between 18 and 35 years old in good health and CMV-seropositive. V gene TRBV2 combines with J gene TRBJ2-5; 7 nucleotides agree with TRBD1. CDR3 nucleotides: TGTGCCAGCAGTGAAGCTGGCAGGGGGAATCGGGAGACCCAGTACTTC. Translating it yields CASSEAGRGNRETQYF.